Following are 20 T cell receptor beta chains from one sample sequenced in a study of Ad26.COV2.S vaccination and SARS-CoV-2 variants. Treatment denoted: roughly 19 received Ad26.COV2.S at low or high dose, single or two shots; roughly 5 received placebo; per-sample allocation not given. Material that was analyzed had been drawn on day 63 after the first vaccine or placebo injection. The data were produced by immunoSEQ multiplex PCR, yet TCRdb's version contains in-frame clones alone and is incomplete. The profile shows about 390,000 clones, approximately 90% of them singletons. The specimen was peripheral blood, collected in a trial of Ad26.COV2.S vaccine versus placebo. These receptors were collected from a person aged 18-65 years who received the Ad26.COV2.S COVID-19 vaccine or a placebo.

The chain employs TRBV3-1 (or the pseudogene TRBV3-2) and TRBJ2-6, with 7 bases lining up with TRBD1. CDR3 size: 15 residues. Germline trimming cut 3 bases from V and 1 base from J; bases unmatched to any gene: 0. Germline CDR1 LGHDT, CDR2 YNNKEL (reference sequence). In nucleotides, the CDR3 is TGTGCCAGCAGCCAGGACAGGTCTGGGGCCAACGTCCTGACTTTC. Protein product: CASSQDRSGANVLTF.

V gene TRBV10-3 combines with J gene TRBJ2-4, with D maybe TRBD2 (5 bases). The germline CDR1 and CDR2 sequences are ENHRY and SYGVKD. V shed 2 bases and J shed 1 base, with 9 bases lying between them. CDR3 length: 15 amino acids. In DNA, the CDR3 is TGTGCCATCAGTGAGCCGGGGTTGGCCAAAAACATTCAGTACTTC. This encodes CAISEPGLAKNIQYF.

CDR3: CASSLGAGTGYTF. The CDR3 DNA is TGTGCCAGCAGCTTAGGGGCGGGGACTGGCTACACCTTC. V is TRBV7-2 and J is TRBJ1-2; D is possibly TRBD1 (5 bases). There are 13 residues in the CDR3. Trimming removed 1 base from V and 7 bases from J, with 10 bases in between. Germline CDR1 is SGHTA and CDR2 is FQGNSA.

The chain is built from TRBV5-1 and TRBJ2-3; TRBD2 matches 14 bases. Germline CDR1 is SGHRS and CDR2 is YFSETQ. CDR3 length: 16 amino acids. The J segment lost 1 base and the V segment lost 4 bases, leaving 2 bases of the junction unmatched. The CDR3, as DNA: TGCGCCAGCAGCAAGGGACTAGCGGGGGGCACAGATACGCAGTATTTT. This sequence encodes CASSKGLAGGTDTQYF.

The V gene is TRBV9, the J gene TRBJ2-3, with D tentatively TRBD2 (6 bases). Per the germline V gene, CDR1 is SGDLS and CDR2 is YYNGEE. Between the trimmed V and J ends, which lost 2 bases and 2 bases, there was a span of 18 bases. There are 17 residues in the CDR3. CDR3 sequence: CASSVDRGEDPTDTQYF. In DNA form, the CDR3 reads TGTGCCAGCAGCGTCGACAGAGGGGAGGACCCCACAGATACGCAGTATTTT.

With regard to this clone: The identical CDR3 is also encoded by other nucleotide sequences in the sample. The chain couples TRBV5-6 to TRBJ1-2; 10 nucleotides agree with TRBD1. The CDR3 consists of 13 residues. In germline, CDR1 is SGHDT, CDR2 YYEEEE. Trimming at V came to 0 bases and at J to 8 bases, leaving 1 base not matched to a gene. In nucleotides, the CDR3 is TGTGCCAGCAGCTTGGGGACAGGGGGAGGCTACACCTTC. Translating gives CASSLGTGGGYTF. The whole variable domain, remainder taken from reference TRBV5-6 and TRBJ1-2, is DAGVTQSPTHLIKTRGQQVTLRCSPKSGHDTVSWYQQALGQGPQFIFQYYEEEERQRGNFPDRFSGHQFPNYSSELNVNALLLGDSALYLCASSLGTGGGYTFGSGTRLTVV.

This clone appeared a few times. The chain couples TRBV4-2 to TRBJ1-1, with TRBD1 matching 8 bases. V was pared by 6 bases and J by 3 bases, with 12 bases of the junction left unmatched. The CDR3 is 16 amino acids. The germline CDR1 and CDR2 sequences are LGHNA and YNFKEQ. CDR3 nucleotide sequence: TGTGCCAGCAGACCCCCGTTCAGGGGGCCGGACACTGAAGCTTTCTTT. Its protein is CASRPPFRGPDTEAFF.

The rearrangement links TRBV25-1 to TRBJ1-2; 8 nucleotides line up with TRBD1. The CDR3 contains 14 residues. V lost 4 bases and J lost 4; bases outside the gene matches: 5. In germline, CDR1 is MGHDK, CDR2 SYGVNS. CDR3 residues: CASSATGVVYGYTF. The CDR3 nucleotides read TGTGCCAGCAGTGCGACAGGGGTCGTCTATGGCTACACCTTC.

The gene calls are TRBV5-1 and TRBJ2-7; 8 nucleotides agree with TRBD1. Germline trimming cut 0 bases from V and 6 bases from J; bases unmatched to any gene: 8. Germline loops: CDR1 SGHRS, CDR2 YFSETQ. The CDR3 length is 15 residues. The CDR3 DNA reads TGCGCCAGCAGCTTGGCTTTGGACAGGGCCGTCGAGCAGTACTTC. This codes for CASSLALDRAVEQYF. The complete variable domain, with remaining parts taken from reference TRBV5-1 and TRBJ2-7, reads KAGVTQTPRYLIKTRGQQVTLSCSPISGHRSVSWYQQTPGQGLQFLFEYFSETQRNKGNFPGRFSGRQFSNSRSEMNVSTLELGDSALYLCASSLALDRAVEQYFGPGTRLTVT.

The J gene is TRBJ2-2, the V gene TRBV3-1 (or the pseudogene TRBV3-2); a possible D gene is TRBD2 (5 bases). The CDR3 consists of 13 residues. Germline CDR1 is LGHDT and CDR2 is YNNKEL (reference sequence). The ends were cut back, 3 bases at V and 10 bases at J, with 12 bases in the middle. The CDR3 loop is CASSHRAGSELFF. DNA of the CDR3: TGTGCCAGCAGCCACCGCGCGGGCTCGGAGCTGTTTTTT.

This chain joins TRBV5-1 and TRBJ1-2; possible D gene TRBD1, 6 bases. The CDR3 is 15 amino acids. V lost 5 bases, J lost 1 base, and 15 bases lay in between. Germline CDR1 is SGHRS and CDR2 is YFSETQ. CDR3 loop: CASSPGQWNNYGYTF. The CDR3 nucleotides are TGCGCCAGCAGTCCCGGACAGTGGAATAACTATGGCTACACCTTC. Full variable domain (outside the CDR3, taken from reference TRBV5-1 and TRBJ1-2): KAGVTQTPRYLIKTRGQQVTLSCSPISGHRSVSWYQQTPGQGLQFLFEYFSETQRNKGNFPGRFSGRQFSNSRSEMNVSTLELGDSALYLCASSPGQWNNYGYTFGSGTRLTVV.

This chain links TRBV13 with TRBJ2-2, with 10 bases fitting TRBD1. V shed 4 bases and J 7 bases; nucleotides not matched to a gene: 6. This CDR3 comprises 15 residues. Germline V lookup: CDR1 PRHDT, CDR2 FYEKMQ (reference sequence). The CDR3 DNA follows: TGTGCCAGCAGCTCCGGGACAGGGGTTAACGGGGAGCTGTTTTTT. Its translation: CASSSGTGVNGELFF.

The rearrangement links TRBV6-5 to TRBJ2-7, with a weak D call TRBD1 (6 bases). Trimming left V 7 bases short and J 2 bases short, with 15 bases between. CDR1 is MNHEY and CDR2 is SVGAGI in the germline V gene. CDR3 size: 14 residues. CDR3 loop: CASIFGDNTYEQYF. As DNA, the CDR3 is TGTGCCAGCATCTTCGGGGACAATACCTACGAGCAGTACTTC.

The V and J genes are TRBV5-1 and TRBJ2-7; 7 nucleotides agree with TRBD2. The CDR3 consists of 13 residues. Germline values: CDR1 SGHRS, CDR2 YFSETQ. The trim removed 4 bases at V and 0 bases at J, leaving 1 base unmatched. CDR3 in DNA: TGCGCCAGCAGCCGGGGGGACTCCTACGAGCAGTACTTC. It specifies CASSRGDSYEQYF.

V usage is TRBV7-8 and J usage is TRBJ2-7; TRBD1 aligns across 7 bases. Germline CDR1 reads SGHVS; CDR2 reads FQNEAQ. The CDR3 is 14 residues long. V dropped 7 bases and J dropped 0; count of bases not matched to a gene: 6. The CDR3 reads CASTSRGSSYEQYF. DNA of the CDR3: TGTGCCAGCACCTCCAGGGGGTCCTCCTACGAGCAGTACTTC. The complete variable domain, with remaining parts taken from reference TRBV7-8 and TRBJ2-7, reads GAGVSQSPRYKVAKRGQDVALRCDPISGHVSLFWYQQALGQGPEFLTYFQNEAQLDKSGLPSDRFFAERPEGSVSTLKIQRTQQEDSAVYLCASTSRGSSYEQYFGPGTRLTVT.

The chain uses TRBV7-8 and TRBJ2-1; tentatively, D is TRBD1 (7 bases). The V and J ends lost 2 bases and 2 bases respectively, with 13 bases between them. The CDR3 has 16 amino acids. Germline CDR1 is SGHVS and CDR2 is FQNEAQ. The CDR3 loop is CASSLRGDRPYNEQFF. The CDR3 nucleotides are TGTGCCAGCAGCTTAAGGGGGGACAGACCCTACAATGAGCAGTTCTTC.

The V call is TRBV18, the J call TRBJ1-4; unclear D gene. This CDR3 has 17 amino acids. Between the trimmed V and J ends, which lost 3 bases and 0 bases, there was a span of 14 bases. Germline CDR1 KGHSH, CDR2 LQKENI. CDR3 coding DNA: TGTGCCAGCTCACCTTTCGAGGGTTTTGCAACTAATGAAAAACTGTTTTTT. Its protein is CASSPFEGFATNEKLFF. The variable domain in full, completed from reference TRBV18 and TRBJ1-4, reads NAGVMQNPRHLVRRRGQEARLRCSPMKGHSHVYWYRQLPEEGLKFMVYLQKENIIDESGMPKERFSAEFPKEGPSILRIQQVVRGDSAAYFCASSPFEGFATNEKLFFGSGTQLSVL.

The chain links TRBV18 to TRBJ1-4, with D tentatively TRBD1 (6 bases). V gave up 1 base and J gave up 7 bases, with 13 bases separating them. This CDR3 region has 15 residues. Germline V gene sequence: CDR1 KGHSH, CDR2 LQKENI. Written as DNA, the CDR3 is TGTGCCAGCTCACCACAGGAACAGGGTGGTGAAAAACTGTTTTTT. Amino acid sequence: CASSPQEQGGEKLFF.

V usage is TRBV7-9 and J usage is TRBJ1-1; a weak D match, TRBD1 (5 bases). V was trimmed by 3 bases and J by 5 bases, leaving 13 bases between them. CDR3 size: 14 residues. Germline values: CDR1 SEHNR, CDR2 FQNEAQ (reference sequence). As DNA, the CDR3 is TGTGCCAGCAGCTTTTGGGGGAATCGGACTGAAGCTTTCTTT. Encoded protein: CASSFWGNRTEAFF.

The rearrangement links TRBV13 to TRBJ1-5; D is perhaps TRBD1 (5 bases). Germline CDR1 and CDR2: PRHDT and FYEKMQ (reference sequence). V was cut by 2 bases and J by 2 bases, with 19 bases left in between. The CDR3 is made up of 18 amino acids. The CDR3 DNA reads TGTGCCAGCAGCTTAAAGTGGGCAGGGCCGAGTGGCAATCAGCCCCAGCATTTT. Translation gives CASSLKWAGPSGNQPQHF.